This T cell receptor beta chain was found in a study of technical replicates of blood from a handful of donors. V lost 0 bases and J 3 bases, leaving 6 bases between the germline ends. Germline V gene sequence: CDR1 SGDLS, CDR2 YYNGEE. This CDR3 comprises 13 residues. Measured with immunoSEQ multiplex PCR; TCRdb has only the in-frame clones, and not every one. The data contain about 75,000 clones, about 97% of them singletons. The sequence derives from a human donor in good health. The chain recombines TRBV9 with TRBJ2-5; possibly TRBD1 for D (6 bases). The sample comprised T cells isolated from PBMCs. The CDR3 loop is CASSVDREETQYF. The DNA for the CDR3 is TGTGCCAGCAGCGTAGACAGGGAAGAGACCCAGTACTTC.